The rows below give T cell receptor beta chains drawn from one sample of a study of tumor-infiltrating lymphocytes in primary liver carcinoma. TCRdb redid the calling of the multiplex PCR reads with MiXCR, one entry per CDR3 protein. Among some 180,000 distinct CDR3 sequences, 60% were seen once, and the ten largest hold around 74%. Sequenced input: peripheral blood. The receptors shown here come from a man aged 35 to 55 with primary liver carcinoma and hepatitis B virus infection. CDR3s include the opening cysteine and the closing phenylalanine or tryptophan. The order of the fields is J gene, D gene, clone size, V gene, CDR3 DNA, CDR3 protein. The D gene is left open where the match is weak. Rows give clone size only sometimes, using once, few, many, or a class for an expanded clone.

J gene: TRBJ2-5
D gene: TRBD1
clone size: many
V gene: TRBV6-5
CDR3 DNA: TGTGCCGGCGCGACAGGGCCCCAAGAGACCCAGTACTTC
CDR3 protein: CAGATGPQETQYF

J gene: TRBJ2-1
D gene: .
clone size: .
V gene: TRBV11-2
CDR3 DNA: TGTGCCAGCGGCCAGCCCGGACGCATGTTCTTC
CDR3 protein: CASGQPGRMFF

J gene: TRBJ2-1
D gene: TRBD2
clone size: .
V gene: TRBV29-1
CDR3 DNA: TGCAGCGTTCTCCCGGGACTAGGAGATGAGCAGTTCTTC
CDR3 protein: CSVLPGLGDEQFF

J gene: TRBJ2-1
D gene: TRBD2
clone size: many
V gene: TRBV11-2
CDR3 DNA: TGTGCCAGCAGCTTAGTAGGTGGGACTAGCGGCAATGAGCAGTTCTTC
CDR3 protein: CASSLVGGTSGNEQFF

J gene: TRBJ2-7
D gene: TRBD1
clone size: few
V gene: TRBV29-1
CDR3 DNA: TGCAGCGCTGTCACCCTTGGACAGGGGGTCAACGAGCAGTACTTC
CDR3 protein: CSAVTLGQGVNEQYF

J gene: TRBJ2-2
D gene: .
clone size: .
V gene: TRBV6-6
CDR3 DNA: TGTGCCAGCAGTACTACGAACACCGGGGAGCTGTCTTTT
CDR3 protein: CASSTTNTGELSF

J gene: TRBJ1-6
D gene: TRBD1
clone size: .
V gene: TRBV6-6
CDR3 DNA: TGTGCCAGCAGTTACACGATCCTCCGGGACAGGGGGCTTGAGGCCCTCCACTTT
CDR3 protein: CASSYTILRDRGLEALHF

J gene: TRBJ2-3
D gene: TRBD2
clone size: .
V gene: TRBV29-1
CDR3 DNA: TGCAGCGTTCGGGTTGGCGGGAGGGCCACAGATACGCAGTATTTT
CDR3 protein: CSVRVGGRATDTQYF

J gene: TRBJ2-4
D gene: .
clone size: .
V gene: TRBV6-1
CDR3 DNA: TGTGCCAGTAGTGAAGACGCGGGAAGGCGCATTCAGTACTTC
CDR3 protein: CASSEDAGRRIQYF

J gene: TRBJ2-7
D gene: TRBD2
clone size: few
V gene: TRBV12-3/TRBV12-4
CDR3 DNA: TGTGCCAGCAGTCAGGGACTAGCGGAATCCTACGAGCAGTACTTC
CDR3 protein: CASSQGLAESYEQYF

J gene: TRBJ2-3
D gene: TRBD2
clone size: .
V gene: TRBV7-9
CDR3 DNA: TGTGCCAGGAGCCGACTAGCGGGAGCCACAGATACGCAGTATTTT
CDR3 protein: CARSRLAGATDTQYF

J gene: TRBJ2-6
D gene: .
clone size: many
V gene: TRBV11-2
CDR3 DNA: TGTGCCAGCACCCTCACTTCCGGGAGCTCTGGGGCCAACGTCCTGACTTTC
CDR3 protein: CASTLTSGSSGANVLTF

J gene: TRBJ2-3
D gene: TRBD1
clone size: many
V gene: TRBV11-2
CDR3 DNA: TGTGCCAGCAGCTTATTGGGACAGGGGAAAGCAGATACGCAGTATTTT
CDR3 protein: CASSLLGQGKADTQYF

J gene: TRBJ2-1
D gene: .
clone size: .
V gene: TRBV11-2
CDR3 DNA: TGTGCCAGCAGCTTAACCGGACCGGCCAATGAGCAGTTCTTC
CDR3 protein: CASSLTGPANEQFF

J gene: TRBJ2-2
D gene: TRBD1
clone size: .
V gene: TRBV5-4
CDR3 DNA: TGTGCCAGCAGCTCCGACAGGGGGCGGCTCGGGGAGCTGTTTTTT
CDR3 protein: CASSSDRGRLGELFF

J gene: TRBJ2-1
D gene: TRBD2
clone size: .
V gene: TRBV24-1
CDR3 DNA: TGTGCCACCAGTGACCTAGTGACTAGCGGGGGATACTACAATGAACAGTTCTTC
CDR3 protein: CATSDLVTSGGYYNEQFF

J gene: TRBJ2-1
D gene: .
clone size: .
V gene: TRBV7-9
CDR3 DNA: TGTGCCAGCAGCCCAACCCAAGGAGGGTACAATGAGCAGTTCTTC
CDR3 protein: CASSPTQGGYNEQFF

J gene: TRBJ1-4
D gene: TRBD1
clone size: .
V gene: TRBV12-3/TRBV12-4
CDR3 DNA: TGTGCCAGCAGTAATCGGGACAGGGGAACTAATGAAAAACTGTTTTTT
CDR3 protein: CASSNRDRGTNEKLFF

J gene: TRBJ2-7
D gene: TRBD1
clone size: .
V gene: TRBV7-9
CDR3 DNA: TGTGCCAGCAGCTTAAAGTTAAGGGACAGGGATCCCTACGAGCAGTACTTC
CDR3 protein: CASSLKLRDRDPYEQYF

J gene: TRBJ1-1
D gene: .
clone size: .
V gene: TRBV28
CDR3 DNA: TGTGCCAGCAGTCCCCTTACCGCGAACACTGAAGCTTTCTTT
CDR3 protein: CASSPLTANTEAFF

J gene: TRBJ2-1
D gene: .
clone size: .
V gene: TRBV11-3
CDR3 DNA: TGTGCCACCAGCCCTATGGGGATATGGTACAATGAGCAGTTCTTC
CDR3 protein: CATSPMGIWYNEQFF

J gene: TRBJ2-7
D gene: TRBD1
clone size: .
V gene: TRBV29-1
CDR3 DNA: TGCAGCGCTGCGAAGACAGGGTACTACGAGCAGTACTTC
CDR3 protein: CSAAKTGYYEQYF

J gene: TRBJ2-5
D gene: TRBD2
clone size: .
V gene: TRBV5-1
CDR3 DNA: TGCGCCAGCAGCGAGTCTGCGGGAGAGCAAGAGACCCAGTACTTC
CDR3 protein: CASSESAGEQETQYF

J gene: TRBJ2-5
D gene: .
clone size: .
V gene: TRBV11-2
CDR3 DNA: TGTGCCAGCAGCTTAGGGTCAGCCCAAGATACCCAGTACTTC
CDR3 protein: CASSLGSAQDTQYF

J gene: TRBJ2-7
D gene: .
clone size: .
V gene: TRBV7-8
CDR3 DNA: TGTGCCAGCAGCTCCGTAGCGCTCAACGAGCAGTACTTC
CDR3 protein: CASSSVALNEQYF

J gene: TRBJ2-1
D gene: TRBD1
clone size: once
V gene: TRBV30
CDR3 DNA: TGTGCCTGGAGTAGGGGGCGATCCTACAATGAGCAGTTCTTC
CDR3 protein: CAWSRGRSYNEQFF

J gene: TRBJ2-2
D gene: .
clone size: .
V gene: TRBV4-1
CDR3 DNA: TGCGCCAGCAGCCAGTTAAGTGGTGGTGTTACCCTGAACACCGGGGAGCTGTTTTTT
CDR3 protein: CASSQLSGGVTLNTGELFF

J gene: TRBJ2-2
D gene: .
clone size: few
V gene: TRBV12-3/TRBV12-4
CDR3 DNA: TGTGCCAGCAGTTTTGTTGGGGCCGGGGAGCTGTTTTTT
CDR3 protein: CASSFVGAGELFF

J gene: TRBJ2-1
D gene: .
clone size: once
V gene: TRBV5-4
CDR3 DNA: TGTGCCAGCAGCTCGGAGGGACTCCAGTTCTCCTACAATGAGCAGTTCTTC
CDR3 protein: CASSSEGLQFSYNEQFF

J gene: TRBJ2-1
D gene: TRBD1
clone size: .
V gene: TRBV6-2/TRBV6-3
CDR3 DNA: TGTGCCAGCAGTTCACCGGGACAGGGAACCTGCAATGAGCAGTTCTTC
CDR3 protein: CASSSPGQGTCNEQFF